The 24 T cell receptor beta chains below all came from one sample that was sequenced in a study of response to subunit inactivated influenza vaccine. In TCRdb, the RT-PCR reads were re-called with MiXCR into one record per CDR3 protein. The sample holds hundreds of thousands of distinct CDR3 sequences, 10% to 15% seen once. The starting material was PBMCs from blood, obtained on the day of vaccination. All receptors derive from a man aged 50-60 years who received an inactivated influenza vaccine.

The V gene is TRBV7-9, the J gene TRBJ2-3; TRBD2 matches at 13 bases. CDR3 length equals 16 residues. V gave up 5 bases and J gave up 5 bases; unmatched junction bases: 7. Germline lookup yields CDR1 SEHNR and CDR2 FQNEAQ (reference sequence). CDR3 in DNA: TGTGCCAGCAGCCAACGACTAGCGGGAGGTTTAGATACGCAGTATTTT. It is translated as CASSQRLAGGLDTQYF.

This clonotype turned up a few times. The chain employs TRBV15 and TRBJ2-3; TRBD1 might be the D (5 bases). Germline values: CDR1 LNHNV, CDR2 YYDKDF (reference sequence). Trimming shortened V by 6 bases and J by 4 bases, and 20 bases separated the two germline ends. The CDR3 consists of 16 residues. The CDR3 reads CATSPSRAVESDTQYF. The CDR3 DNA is TGTGCCACCAGTCCGTCCAGGGCAGTGGAATCAGATACGCAGTATTTT.

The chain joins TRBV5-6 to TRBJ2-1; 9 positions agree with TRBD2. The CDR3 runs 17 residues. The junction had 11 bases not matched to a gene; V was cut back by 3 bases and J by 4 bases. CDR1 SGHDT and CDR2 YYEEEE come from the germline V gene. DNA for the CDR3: TGTGCCAGCAGCTCTGTAAAGGGACTAGCAGATTACAATGAGCAGTTCTTC. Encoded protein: CASSSVKGLADYNEQFF.

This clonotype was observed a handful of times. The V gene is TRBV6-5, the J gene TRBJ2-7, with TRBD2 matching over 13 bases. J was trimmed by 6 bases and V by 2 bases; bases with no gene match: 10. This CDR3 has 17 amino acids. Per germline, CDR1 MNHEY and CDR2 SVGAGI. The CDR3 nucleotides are TGTGCCAGCAGTTACCCGACAGGACTAGCGGGAGCGCTCGAGCAGTACTTC. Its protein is CASSYPTGLAGALEQYF.

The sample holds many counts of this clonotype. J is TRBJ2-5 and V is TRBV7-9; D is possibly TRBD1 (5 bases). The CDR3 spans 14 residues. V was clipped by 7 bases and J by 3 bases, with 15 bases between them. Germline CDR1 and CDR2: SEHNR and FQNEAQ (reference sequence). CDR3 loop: CASTPDVGEETQYF. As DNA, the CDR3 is TGTGCCAGCACCCCCGACGTAGGGGAAGAGACCCAGTACTTC.

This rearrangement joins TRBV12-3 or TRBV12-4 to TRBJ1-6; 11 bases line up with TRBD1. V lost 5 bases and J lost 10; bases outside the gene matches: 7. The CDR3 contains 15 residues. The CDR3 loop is CASSLRTGGTSPLHF. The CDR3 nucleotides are TGTGCCAGCAGTCTGAGGACAGGGGGCACCTCACCCCTCCACTTT.

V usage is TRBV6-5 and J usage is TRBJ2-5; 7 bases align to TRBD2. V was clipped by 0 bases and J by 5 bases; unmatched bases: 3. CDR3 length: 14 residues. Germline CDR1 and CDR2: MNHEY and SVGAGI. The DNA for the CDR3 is TGTGCCAGCAGTTACTCACTAGCGCGGGAGACCCAGTACTTC. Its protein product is CASSYSLARETQYF.

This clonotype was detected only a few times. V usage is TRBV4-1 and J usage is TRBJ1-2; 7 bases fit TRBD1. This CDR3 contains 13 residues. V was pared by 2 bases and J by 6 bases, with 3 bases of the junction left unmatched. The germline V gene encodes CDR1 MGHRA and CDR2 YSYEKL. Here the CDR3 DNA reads TGCGCCAGCAGCCAACGGACAGGCCATGGCTACACCTTC. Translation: CASSQRTGHGYTF.

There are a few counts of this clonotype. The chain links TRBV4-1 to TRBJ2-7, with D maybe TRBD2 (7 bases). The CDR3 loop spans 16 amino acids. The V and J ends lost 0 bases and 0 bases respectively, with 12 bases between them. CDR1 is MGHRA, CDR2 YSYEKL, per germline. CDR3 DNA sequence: TGCGCCAGCAGCCAAGATGGGGGGGCCTACTCCTACGAGCAGTACTTC. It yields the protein CASSQDGGAYSYEQYF.

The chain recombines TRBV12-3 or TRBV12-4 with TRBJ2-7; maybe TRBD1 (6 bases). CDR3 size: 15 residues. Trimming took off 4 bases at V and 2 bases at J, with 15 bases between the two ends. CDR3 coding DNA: TGTGCCAGCAGTTCTCAGGACAGTCTCCCCTACGAGCAGTACTTC. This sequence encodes CASSSQDSLPYEQYF.

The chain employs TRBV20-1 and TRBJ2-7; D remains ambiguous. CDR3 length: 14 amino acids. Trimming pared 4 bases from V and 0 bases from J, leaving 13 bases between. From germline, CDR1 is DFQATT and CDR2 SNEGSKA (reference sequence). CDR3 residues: CSAMSGVNSYEQYF. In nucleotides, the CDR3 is TGCAGTGCTATGAGTGGAGTGAACTCCTACGAGCAGTACTTC.

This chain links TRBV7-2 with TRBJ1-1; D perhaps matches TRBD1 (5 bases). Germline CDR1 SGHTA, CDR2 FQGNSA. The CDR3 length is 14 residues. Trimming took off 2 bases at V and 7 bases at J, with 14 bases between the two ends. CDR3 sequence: CASSLSGGVNEAFF. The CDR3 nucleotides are TGTGCCAGCAGCTTATCGGGGGGAGTGAATGAAGCTTTCTTT.

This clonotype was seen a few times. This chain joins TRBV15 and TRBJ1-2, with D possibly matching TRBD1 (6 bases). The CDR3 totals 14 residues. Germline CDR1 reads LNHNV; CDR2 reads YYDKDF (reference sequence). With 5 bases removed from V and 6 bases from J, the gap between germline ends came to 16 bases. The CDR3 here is CATSRGGGRDGYTF. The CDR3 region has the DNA TGTGCCACCAGCCGCGGGGGGGGGCGTGATGGCTACACCTTC.

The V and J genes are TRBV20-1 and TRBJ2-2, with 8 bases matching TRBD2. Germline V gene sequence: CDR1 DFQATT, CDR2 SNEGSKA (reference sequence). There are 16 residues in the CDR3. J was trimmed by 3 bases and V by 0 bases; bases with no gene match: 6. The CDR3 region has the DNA TGCAGTGCTAGAGACCCGGGGGGGCCGGACACCGGGGAGCTGTTTTTT. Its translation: CSARDPGGPDTGELFF.

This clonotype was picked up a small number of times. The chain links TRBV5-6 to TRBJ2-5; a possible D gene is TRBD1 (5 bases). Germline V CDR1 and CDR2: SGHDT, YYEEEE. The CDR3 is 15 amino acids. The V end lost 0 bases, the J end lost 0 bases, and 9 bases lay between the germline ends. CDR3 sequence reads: CASSLEGQYQETQYF. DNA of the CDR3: TGTGCCAGCAGCTTGGAGGGGCAGTACCAAGAGACCCAGTACTTC.

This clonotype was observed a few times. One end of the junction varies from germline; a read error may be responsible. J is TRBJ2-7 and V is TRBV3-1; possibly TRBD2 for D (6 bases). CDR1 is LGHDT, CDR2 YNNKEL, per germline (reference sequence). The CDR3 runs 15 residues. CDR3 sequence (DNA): TGTGCCACCAGCCAAGCGGGCAGGGTCCCCTACGAGCAGTACTTC. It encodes CATSQAGRVPYEQYF.

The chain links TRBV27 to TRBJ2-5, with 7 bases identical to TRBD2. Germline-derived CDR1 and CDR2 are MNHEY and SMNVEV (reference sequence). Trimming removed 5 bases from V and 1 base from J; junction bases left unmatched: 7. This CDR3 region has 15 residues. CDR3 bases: TGTGCCAGCAGTCCTCTTTCTAGCGGCCAAGAGACCCAGTACTTC. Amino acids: CASSPLSSGQETQYF.

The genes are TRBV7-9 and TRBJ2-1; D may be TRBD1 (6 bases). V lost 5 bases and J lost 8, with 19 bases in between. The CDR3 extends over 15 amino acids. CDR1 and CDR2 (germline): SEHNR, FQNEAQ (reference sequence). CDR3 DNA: TGTGCCAGCAGCCCCCAGCAGGGGTTTAGCGATGAGCAGTTCTTC. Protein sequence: CASSPQQGFSDEQFF.

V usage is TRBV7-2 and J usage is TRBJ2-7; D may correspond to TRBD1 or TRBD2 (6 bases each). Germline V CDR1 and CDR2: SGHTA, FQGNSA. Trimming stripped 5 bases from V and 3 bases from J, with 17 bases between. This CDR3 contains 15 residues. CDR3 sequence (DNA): TGTGCCAGCAGCCAGAAGGGGGTCGGGGGCTACGAGCAGTACTTC. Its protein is CASSQKGVGGYEQYF. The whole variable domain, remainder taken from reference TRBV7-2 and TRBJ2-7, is GAGVSQSPSNKVTEKGKDVELRCDPISGHTALYWYRQSLGQGLEFLIYFQGNSAPDKSGLPSDRFSAERTGGSVSTLTIQRTQQEDSAVYLCASSQKGVGGYEQYFGPGTRLTVT.

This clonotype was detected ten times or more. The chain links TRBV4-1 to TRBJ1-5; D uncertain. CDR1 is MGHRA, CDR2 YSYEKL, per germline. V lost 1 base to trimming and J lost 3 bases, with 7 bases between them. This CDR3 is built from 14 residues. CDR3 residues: CASSQVGLNQPQHF. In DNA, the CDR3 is TGCGCCAGCAGCCAAGTTGGCCTCAATCAGCCCCAGCATTTT.

CDR3 loop: CASSPTPGQGGDTQYF. The CDR3 coding sequence is TGCGCCAGCAGCCCCACGCCGGGACAGGGTGGCGATACGCAGTATTTT. V gene TRBV5-1 combines with J gene TRBJ2-3, with TRBD1 matching over 9 bases. The CDR3 is 16 amino acids. With 4 bases clipped from V and 6 bases from J, the junction kept 12 bases outside the gene matches. Per germline, CDR1 SGHRS and CDR2 YFSETQ.

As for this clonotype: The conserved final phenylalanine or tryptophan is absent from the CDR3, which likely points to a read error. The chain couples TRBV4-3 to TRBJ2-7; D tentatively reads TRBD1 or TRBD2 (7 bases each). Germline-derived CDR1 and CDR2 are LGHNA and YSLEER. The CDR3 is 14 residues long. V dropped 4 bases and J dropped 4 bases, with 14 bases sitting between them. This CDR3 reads CASSLWEGAYEQYL. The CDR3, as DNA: TGCGCCAGCAGCCTTTGGGAGGGGGCTTACGAGCAGTACCTC.

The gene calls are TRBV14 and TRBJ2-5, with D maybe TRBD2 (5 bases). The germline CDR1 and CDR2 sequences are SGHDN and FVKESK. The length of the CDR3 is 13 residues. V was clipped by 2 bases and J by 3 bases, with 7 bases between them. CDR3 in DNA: TGTGCCAGCAGCCAACCGAGGGAAGAGACCCAGTACTTC. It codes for CASSQPREETQYF.

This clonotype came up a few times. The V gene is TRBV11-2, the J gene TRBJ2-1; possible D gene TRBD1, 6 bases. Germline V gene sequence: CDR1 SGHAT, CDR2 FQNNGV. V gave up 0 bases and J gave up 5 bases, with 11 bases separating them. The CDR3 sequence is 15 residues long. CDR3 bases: TGTGCCAGCAGCTTAGAGGGCAGGGGTGACAATGAGCAGTTCTTC. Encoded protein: CASSLEGRGDNEQFF.